Below are 10 T cell receptor beta chains sequenced from a single sample in a study of T cells in Graves' hyperthyroidism and ophthalmopathy. Amplification yielded TCR beta CDR3 regions, with RNA transcripts as the source. The TCR CDR3 first-round RT-PCR relied on the HTBI primer set. TCRdb independently ran MiXCR on the multiplex PCR reads; one entry per CDR3 protein. This sample has hundreds of thousands of distinct CDR3 sequences, with roughly 45% found just once. Sample: peripheral blood or thyroid tissue (not recorded which). The source is an adult man with Graves' disease, either hyperthyroidism or ophthalmopathy (not recorded which).

The table lists this clonotype with many counts. This sequence joins TRBV7-2 and TRBJ2-7, with D unclear. Germline CDR1 SGHTA, CDR2 FQGNSA. The V end was cut by 0 bases, the J end by 5 bases, with 2 bases between. The CDR3 loop spans 11 amino acids. CDR3 residues: CASSLANEQYF. For the CDR3, the DNA is TGTGCCAGCAGCTTAGCTAACGAGCAGTACTTC. Together with reference TRBV7-2 and TRBJ2-7, the CDR3 gives the full variable domain: GAGVSQSPSNKVTEKGKDVELRCDPISGHTALYWYRQSLGQGLEFLIYFQGNSAPDKSGLPSDRFSAERTGGSVSTLTIQRTQQEDSAVYLCASSLANEQYFGPGTRLTVT.

Concerning this clonotype: Germline and junction disagree at one end, which may indicate a read error. The CDR3 spells CASSADGRETQNF. The CDR3 DNA reads as TGTGCCAGCAGTGCGGACGGAAGAGAGACCCAGAACTTC. The chain joins TRBV2 to TRBJ2-5; D gene uncertain. This CDR3 region has 13 residues. Germline CDR1 reads SNHLY; CDR2 reads FYNNEI.

This clonotype came up once. V and J are TRBV7-3 and TRBJ2-7; D call uncertain. Germline V gene lookup returns CDR1 SGHTA and CDR2 FQGTGA. CDR3 length equals 14 residues. Trimming took 5 bases from V and 0 from J, leaving 11 bases between them. The CDR3 DNA reads as TGTGCCAGCAGCGATAGTAAGGTCTCCTACGAGCAGTACTTC. Translated, it gives CASSDSKVSYEQYF.

Concerning this clonotype itself: A read error is possible here, since a much larger clone lies one base away. V and J are TRBV5-4 and TRBJ1-5; 7 bases map to TRBD1. Germline V gene data show CDR1 as SGHNT and CDR2 as YYREEE (reference sequence). V was clipped by 2 bases and J by 0 bases; unmatched bases: 2. The CDR3 loop spans 15 amino acids. The CDR3 region has the DNA TGTGCCAGCAGCTTACAGGGGCATAGCAATCAGCCCCAGCATTTT. It yields the protein CASSLQGHSNQPQHF.

The chain combines TRBV10-3 with TRBJ1-1, with 7 bases lining up with TRBD1. Germline V gene lookup returns CDR1 ENHRY and CDR2 SYGVKD. Trimming removed 6 bases from V and 0 bases from J; junction bases left unmatched: 7. The CDR3 contains 15 residues. The CDR3, as DNA: TGTGCCATCAGATCGTCAGGGGGTATGAACACTGAAGCTTTCTTT. As protein: CAIRSSGGMNTEAFF.

The J gene is TRBJ2-2, the V gene TRBV10-3, with TRBD1 matching 8 bases. The CDR3 loop spans 15 amino acids. Germline V gives CDR1 ENHRY, CDR2 SYGVKD. Trimming at V came to 6 bases and at J to 0 bases, leaving 3 bases not matched to a gene. The CDR3: CAIRGQGPNTGELFF. The CDR3 DNA reads as TGTGCCATCAGAGGACAGGGCCCGAACACCGGGGAGCTGTTTTTT.

The chain is built from TRBV15 and TRBJ2-1; 8 positions match TRBD2. The J segment lost 0 bases and the V segment lost 3 bases, leaving 4 bases of the junction unmatched. CDR3 length: 16 residues. Germline V gene lookup returns CDR1 LNHNV and CDR2 YYDKDF (reference sequence). The CDR3 is CATSSLAGSSYNEQFF. CDR3 coding DNA: TGTGCCACCAGCAGTTTAGCGGGAAGCTCCTACAATGAGCAGTTCTTC.

The J gene is TRBJ2-2, the V gene TRBV10-3; D remains ambiguous. Trimming removed 8 bases from V and 11 bases from J, with 9 bases in between. CDR1 is ENHRY and CDR2 is SYGVKD in the germline V gene. This CDR3 has 10 residues. CDR3 bases: TGTGCCATCGACGACGGAGAGCTGTTTTTT. Translating it yields CAIDDGELFF.

A word on this clonotype: The missing conserved phenylalanine or tryptophan at the end of this CDR3 makes a read error likely. V gene TRBV19 combines with J gene TRBJ1-1; the D is unclear. The CDR3 sequence is 8 residues long. The V gene lost 5 bases and the J gene lost 8 bases, with 0 bases spanning the gap. Germline loops: CDR1 LNHDA, CDR2 SQIVND (reference sequence). DNA for the CDR3: TGTGCCAGTAGTGAAGCTTTCTCT. Its translation is CASSEAFS.

This chain joins TRBV20-1 and TRBJ1-4; possibly TRBD1 for D (5 bases). Trimming cost V 5 bases and J 8 bases, with 6 bases left between them. Per the germline V gene, CDR1 is DFQATT and CDR2 is SNEGSKA (reference sequence). The CDR3 extends over 10 amino acids. CDR3 protein: CSAGGEKLFF. The CDR3 bases are TGCAGTGCTGGGGGGGAAAAACTGTTTTTT.